This record concerns one TCR beta chain sequence. Libraries were prepared by immunoSEQ multiplex PCR; TCRdb keeps only in-frame clonotypes and omits some of them. In the table there are about 80,000 clones, approximately 97% of which are singletons. This entry comes from a study of technical replicates of blood from several donors. Germline CDR1 and CDR2: MNHEY and SVGAGI. The CDR3 is 14 amino acids. The germline V and J ends were trimmed by 4 bases and 1 base, with 10 bases remaining between them. This receptor was obtained from a human donor in good health. The V and J genes are TRBV6-5 and TRBJ1-1; tentatively, D is TRBD1 (5 bases). The sequenced material came from T cells isolated from PBMCs. This CDR3 reads CASSSLGENTEAFF. CDR3 sequence (DNA): TGTGCCAGCAGTTCCCTAGGGGAGAACACTGAAGCTTTCTTT.